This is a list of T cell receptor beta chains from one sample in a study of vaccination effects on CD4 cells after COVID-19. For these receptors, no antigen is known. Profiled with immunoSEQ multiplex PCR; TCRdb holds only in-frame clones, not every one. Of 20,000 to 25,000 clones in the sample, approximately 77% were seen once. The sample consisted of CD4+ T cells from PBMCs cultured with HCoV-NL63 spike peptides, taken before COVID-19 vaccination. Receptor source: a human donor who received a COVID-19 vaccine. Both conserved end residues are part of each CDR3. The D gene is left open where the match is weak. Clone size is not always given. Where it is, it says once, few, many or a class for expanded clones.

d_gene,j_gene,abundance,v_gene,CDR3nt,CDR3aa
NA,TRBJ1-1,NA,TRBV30,TGTGCCTGGATCCCTCGGGGCAGGAACACTGAAGCTTTCTTT,CAWIPRGRNTEAFF
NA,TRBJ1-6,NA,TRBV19,TGTGCCAGTAGGCAAGTGGGGGACCGGTCACCCCTCCACTTT,CASRQVGDRSPLHF
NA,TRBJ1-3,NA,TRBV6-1,TGTGCCAGCAGTGATCGCGCTGAGGGAAACACCATATATTTT,CASSDRAEGNTIYF
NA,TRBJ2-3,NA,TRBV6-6,TGTGCCAGCAGTCTAACAAGCACAGATACGCAGTATTTT,CASSLTSTDTQYF
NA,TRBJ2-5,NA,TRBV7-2,TGTGCCAGCAGACGCAGGGCAGGGGGGTCAGGGGAGACCCAGTACTTC,CASRRRAGGSGETQYF
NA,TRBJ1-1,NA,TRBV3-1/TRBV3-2,TGTGCCAGCAGCATTACAGGAGCCACTGAAGCTTTCTTT,CASSITGATEAFF
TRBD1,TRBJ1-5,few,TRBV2,TGTGCCAGCAGGGCCGGGACAGGGAAGGGGTTCGATCAGCCCCAGCATTTT,CASRAGTGKGFDQPQHF
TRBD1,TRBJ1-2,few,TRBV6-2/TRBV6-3,TGTGCCAGCAGTTCACTCCGGACAGGGCTGTACGGCTACACCTTC,CASSSLRTGLYGYTF
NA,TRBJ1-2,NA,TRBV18,TGTGCCAGCTCACCTAGGGGGATTGGACAGTCGAATGGCTACACCTTC,CASSPRGIGQSNGYTF
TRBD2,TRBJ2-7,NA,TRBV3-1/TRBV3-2,TGTGCCAGCAGCCAAGGTCTAGCGGCTCAGGGTTACGAGCAGTACTTC,CASSQGLAAQGYEQYF
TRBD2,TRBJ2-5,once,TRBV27,TGTGCCAGCAGTTCCGGACTAGCGGGAGTTCAGAAGACCCAGTACTTC,CASSSGLAGVQKTQYF
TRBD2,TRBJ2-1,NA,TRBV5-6,TGTGCCAGCAGCGGGACGGGACTAGCGGCGCTCCGGAATGAGCAGTTCTTC,CASSGTGLAALRNEQFF
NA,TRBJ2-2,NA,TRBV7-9,TGTGCCAGCAGCGTAGTCCCGGGACCCAACACCGGGGAGCTGTTTTTT,CASSVVPGPNTGELFF
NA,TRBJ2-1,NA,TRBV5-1,TGCGCCAGCAGCCCTGGCGGGCGCACCTACAATGAGCAGTTCTTC,CASSPGGRTYNEQFF
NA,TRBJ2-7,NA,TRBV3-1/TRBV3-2,TGTGCCAGCAGCCAAGAGCAACTAGCTATCAACGAGCAGTACTTC,CASSQEQLAINEQYF
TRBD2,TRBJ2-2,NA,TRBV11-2,TGTGCCAGCAGCTTAGAACCTAGCGGGAGTGGGGAGCTGTTTTTT,CASSLEPSGSGELFF
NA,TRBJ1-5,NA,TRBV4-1,TGCGCCAGCAGCCAAGATCTCGTAGGGGCCACCCTCAATCAGCCCCAGCATTTT,CASSQDLVGATLNQPQHF
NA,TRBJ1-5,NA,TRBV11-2,TGTGCCAGCAGCCCCGACTGGGGGGCAGATTCTAGCAATCAGCCCCAGCATTTT,CASSPDWGADSSNQPQHF
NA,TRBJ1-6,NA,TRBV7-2,TGTGCCAGCAGCTTAGGTGCGGTACTTGGATCACCCCTCCACTTT,CASSLGAVLGSPLHF
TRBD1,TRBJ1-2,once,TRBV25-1,TGTGCCAGCACTGGCGCTCAGGGGGTAGGGCACTTC,CASTGAQGVGHF
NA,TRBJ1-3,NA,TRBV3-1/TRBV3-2,TGTGCCAGCAGCCCAAGAACTAAAATCGGGGGGCGAAACACCATATATTTT,CASSPRTKIGGRNTIYF
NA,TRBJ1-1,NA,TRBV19,TGTGCCAGTAGTAAATCGGGGGTTTGGGTCTCTCAATGGGACACTGAAGCTTTCTTT,CASSKSGVWVSQWDTEAFF
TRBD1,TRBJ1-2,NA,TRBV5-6,TGTGCCAGCAGCCCGGACAGGGGCACACTGAGTGGCTACACCTTC,CASSPDRGTLSGYTF
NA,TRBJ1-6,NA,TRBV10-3,TGTGCCATCACACGGGACCATAATTCACCCCTCCACTTT,CAITRDHNSPLHF
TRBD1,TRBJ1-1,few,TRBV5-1,TGCGCCAGCAGGGCAGGGGGCTTTGGCACTGAAGCTTTCTTT,CASRAGGFGTEAFF
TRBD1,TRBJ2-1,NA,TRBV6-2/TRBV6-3,TGTGCCAGCAGTCCAGACTCAGGGGGCTCCTACAATGAGCAGTTCTTC,CASSPDSGGSYNEQFF
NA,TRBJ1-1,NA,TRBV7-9,TGTGCCAGCAGCCCGAACCCTGGTCTTGCGAACACTGAAGCTTTCTTT,CASSPNPGLANTEAFF
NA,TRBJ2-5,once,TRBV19,TGTGCCAGTAGCGGGGGACCCAAGGGGACCCAGTACTTC,CASSGGPKGTQYF
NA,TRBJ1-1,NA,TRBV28,TGTGCCAGCAGTTTTAACATAGGGCTGAACACTGAAGCTTTCTTT,CASSFNIGLNTEAFF
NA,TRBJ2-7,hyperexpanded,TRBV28,TGTGCCAGCAGCCGAGGACGGACTCTATCCGAGCAGTACTTC,CASSRGRTLSEQYF
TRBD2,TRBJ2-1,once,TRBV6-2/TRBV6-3,TGTGCCAGCAGTTATCTGGCGGGGGGGTACAATGAGCAGTTCTTC,CASSYLAGGYNEQFF
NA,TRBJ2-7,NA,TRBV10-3,TGTGCCATCATGGCTAGCTCCTACGAGCAGTACTTC,CAIMASSYEQYF
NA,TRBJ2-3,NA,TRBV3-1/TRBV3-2,TGTGCCAGCAGCCAAGGTGTCACGGCTAGCACAGATACGCAGTATTTT,CASSQGVTASTDTQYF
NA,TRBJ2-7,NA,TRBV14,TGTGCCAGCAGCCAAGAAATCGGCGAGCAGTACTTC,CASSQEIGEQYF
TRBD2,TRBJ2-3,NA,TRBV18,TGTGCCAGCTCACCTACTTTGTTACTAGCGGGAAACACAGATACGCAGTATTTT,CASSPTLLLAGNTDTQYF
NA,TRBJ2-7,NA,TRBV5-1,TGCGCCAGCAGCGTCCGGGACCCGTTTATGAACGAGCAGTACTTC,CASSVRDPFMNEQYF
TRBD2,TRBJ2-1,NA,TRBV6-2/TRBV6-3,TGTGCCAGCAGTTTAGCGGGAGGGCGGCATGAGCAGTTCTTC,CASSLAGGRHEQFF
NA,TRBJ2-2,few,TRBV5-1,TGCGCCAGCAGCTTGGGGTTAGAGAACACCGGGGAGCTGTTTTTT,CASSLGLENTGELFF
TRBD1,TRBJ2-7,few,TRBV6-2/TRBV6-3,TGTGCCAGCAGTTCGCGGTATGACAGGGGGCCGAGCTACGAGCAGTACTTC,CASSSRYDRGPSYEQYF
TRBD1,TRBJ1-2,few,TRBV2,TGTGCCAGCATGAGGGAGGGGGCATCCGATGGCTACACCTTC,CASMREGASDGYTF